The 9 T cell receptor beta chains presented below share a single source sample, sequenced in a study of PD-1 blockade in classical Hodgkin lymphoma. All patients relapsed after autologous stem cell transplantation, and brentuximab vedotin exposure varied. This table comes from immunoSEQ multiplex PCR, and its TCRdb copy is limited to in-frame clones, with some not included. The sample lists over 85,000 clones; roughly 76% were seen once. The sample was peripheral blood mononuclear cells (PBMCs), taken before the second cycle of nivolumab. These receptors originate from a human donor with classical Hodgkin lymphoma.

The chain recombines TRBV7-8 with TRBJ2-1; D not resolved. V lost 6 bases, J lost 10 bases, and 19 bases lay in between. CDR1 and CDR2 (germline): SGHVS, FQNEAQ. The CDR3 loop spans 14 amino acids. CDR3 region: CASRTDAGYVEQFF. The CDR3 DNA sequence: TGTGCCAGCAGAACGGACGCTGGATATGTGGAGCAGTTCTTC.

V usage is TRBV6-1 and J usage is TRBJ2-2; 8 nucleotides match TRBD1. With 6 bases clipped from V and 7 bases from J, the junction kept 7 bases outside the gene matches. Germline values: CDR1 MNHNS, CDR2 SASEGT. The CDR3 has 14 residues. CDR3 amino acids: CASSEDRVFGELFF. DNA for the CDR3: TGTGCCAGCAGCGAGGACAGGGTTTTCGGGGAGCTGTTTTTT.

A few counts support this clone. V gene TRBV11-1 combines with J gene TRBJ2-7; D may be TRBD2 (6 bases). CDR1 is SGHAT and CDR2 is FQDESV in the germline V gene (reference sequence). V was clipped by 5 bases and J by 5 bases, with 16 bases between them. The CDR3 length is 14 residues. CDR3 nucleotides: TGTGCCAGCAGCCTTGGGGGGTGGGACGACGAGCAGTACTTC. This translates into CASSLGGWDDEQYF.

The DNA of the CDR3 is TGTGCCAGTAGTCGGGAACCAGGGGGCCCGGAGACCCAGTACTTC. The encoded protein is CASSREPGGPETQYF. This chain links TRBV19 with TRBJ2-5; TRBD1 matches at 8 bases. CDR1 and CDR2 from the germline V gene are LNHDA and SQIVND (reference sequence). The CDR3 spans 15 residues. With V trimmed by 5 bases and J by 5 bases, 10 bases remained unmatched.

This clone was counted only a few times. The chain recombines TRBV30 with TRBJ1-1; D not certain. Germline V gene data show CDR1 as GTSNPN and CDR2 as SVGIG (reference sequence). The ends were cut back, 2 bases at V and 1 base at J, with 8 bases in the middle. The CDR3 is made up of 13 amino acids. CDR3 amino acids: CAWSLAANTEAFF. In DNA, the CDR3 is TGTGCCTGGAGTCTGGCAGCGAACACTGAAGCTTTCTTT.

The rearrangement joins TRBV5-1 to TRBJ2-2; 10 bases fit TRBD1. Germline CDR1 and CDR2: SGHRS and YFSETQ. The CDR3 loop spans 15 amino acids. V was clipped by 6 bases and J by 2 bases; unmatched bases: 4. The CDR3 here is CASIGDRGNTGELFF. The CDR3 nucleotides read TGCGCCAGCATCGGGGACAGGGGAAACACCGGGGAGCTGTTTTTT.

The V gene is TRBV5-1, the J gene TRBJ2-3; tentative D call: TRBD2 (6 bases). Trimming removed 1 base at V and 9 bases at J, with 21 bases between. This CDR3 has 16 residues. Germline-derived CDR1 and CDR2 are SGHRS and YFSETQ. DNA for the CDR3: TGCGCCAGCAGCTTGCCTCGAGGAGGAGGGCAAGTAACGCAGTATTTT. This gives the protein CASSLPRGGGQVTQYF. Together with reference TRBV5-1 and TRBJ2-3, the CDR3 gives the full variable domain: KAGVTQTPRYLIKTRGQQVTLSCSPISGHRSVSWYQQTPGQGLQFLFEYFSETQRNKGNFPGRFSGRQFSNSRSEMNVSTLELGDSALYLCASSLPRGGGQVTQYFGPGTRLTVL.

The V gene is TRBV7-9, the J gene TRBJ2-7; maybe TRBD1 (6 bases). The CDR3 runs 14 residues. CDR1 SEHNR and CDR2 FQNEAQ come from the germline V gene (reference sequence). V gave up 3 bases and J gave up 2 bases, with 11 bases separating them. The CDR3 nucleotides read TGTGCCAGCAGCTTCCGGGACAAACCCTACGAGCAGTACTTC. It is translated as CASSFRDKPYEQYF.

J is TRBJ2-1 and V is TRBV28, with 11 bases lining up with TRBD2. Germline V gene sequence: CDR1 MDHEN, CDR2 SYDVKM. The CDR3 has 14 residues. V shed 11 bases, J shed 3 bases, and the junction held 6 bases outside the gene matches. The CDR3 coding sequence is TGTGCCTGTACGACTAGCGGGATCTACAATGAGCAGTTCTTC. It translates to CACTTSGIYNEQFF.